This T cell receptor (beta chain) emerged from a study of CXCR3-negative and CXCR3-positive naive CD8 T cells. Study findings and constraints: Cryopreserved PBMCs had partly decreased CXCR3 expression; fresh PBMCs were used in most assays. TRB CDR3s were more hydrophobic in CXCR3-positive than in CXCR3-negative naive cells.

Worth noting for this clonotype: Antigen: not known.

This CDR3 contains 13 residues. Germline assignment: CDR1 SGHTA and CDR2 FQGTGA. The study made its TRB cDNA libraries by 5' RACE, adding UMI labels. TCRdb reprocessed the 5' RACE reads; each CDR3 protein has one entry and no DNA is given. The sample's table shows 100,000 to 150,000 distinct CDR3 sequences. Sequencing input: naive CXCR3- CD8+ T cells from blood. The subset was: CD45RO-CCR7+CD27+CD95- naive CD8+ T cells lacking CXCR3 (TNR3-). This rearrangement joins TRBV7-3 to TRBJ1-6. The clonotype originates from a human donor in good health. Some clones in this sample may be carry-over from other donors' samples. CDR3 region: CASSLTNDSPLHF.